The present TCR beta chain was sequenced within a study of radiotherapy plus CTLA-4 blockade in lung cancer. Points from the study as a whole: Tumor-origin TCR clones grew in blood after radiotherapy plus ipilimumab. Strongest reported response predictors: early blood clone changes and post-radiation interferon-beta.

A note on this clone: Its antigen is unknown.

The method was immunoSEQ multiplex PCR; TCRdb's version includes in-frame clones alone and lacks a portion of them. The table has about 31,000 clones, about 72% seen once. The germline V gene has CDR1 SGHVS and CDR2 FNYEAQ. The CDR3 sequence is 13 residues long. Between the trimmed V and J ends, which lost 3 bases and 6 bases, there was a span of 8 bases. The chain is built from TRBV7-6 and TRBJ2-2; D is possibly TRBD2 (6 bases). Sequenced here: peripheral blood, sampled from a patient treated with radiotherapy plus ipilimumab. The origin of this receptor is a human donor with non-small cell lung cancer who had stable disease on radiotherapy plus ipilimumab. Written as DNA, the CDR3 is TGTGCCAGCAGCTTTGGAGGGGCCGGGGAGCTGTTTTTT. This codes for CASSFGGAGELFF.